What follows is one T cell receptor (beta chain) and its context. The data were obtained in a study of blood T cell repertoires in COVID-19. Generated by immunoSEQ multiplex PCR, the TCRdb table keeps only in-frame clones and is missing some. Among about 95,000 clones listed, 75% to 90% were seen once. This CDR3 has 16 residues. J was trimmed by 5 bases and V by 3 bases; bases with no gene match: 11. Per germline, CDR1 LGHDT and CDR2 YNNKEL (reference sequence). The genes are TRBV3-1 (or the pseudogene TRBV3-2) and TRBJ2-5, with 8 nucleotides matching TRBD2. The material sequenced was peripheral blood. This receptor was identified in a man aged 55 to 70 with COVID-19, enrolled during active disease. In DNA form, the CDR3 reads TGTGCCAGCAGCCAGGTGACTAGAGCGGGAGAGGAGACCCAGTACTTC. Protein product: CASSQVTRAGEETQYF.